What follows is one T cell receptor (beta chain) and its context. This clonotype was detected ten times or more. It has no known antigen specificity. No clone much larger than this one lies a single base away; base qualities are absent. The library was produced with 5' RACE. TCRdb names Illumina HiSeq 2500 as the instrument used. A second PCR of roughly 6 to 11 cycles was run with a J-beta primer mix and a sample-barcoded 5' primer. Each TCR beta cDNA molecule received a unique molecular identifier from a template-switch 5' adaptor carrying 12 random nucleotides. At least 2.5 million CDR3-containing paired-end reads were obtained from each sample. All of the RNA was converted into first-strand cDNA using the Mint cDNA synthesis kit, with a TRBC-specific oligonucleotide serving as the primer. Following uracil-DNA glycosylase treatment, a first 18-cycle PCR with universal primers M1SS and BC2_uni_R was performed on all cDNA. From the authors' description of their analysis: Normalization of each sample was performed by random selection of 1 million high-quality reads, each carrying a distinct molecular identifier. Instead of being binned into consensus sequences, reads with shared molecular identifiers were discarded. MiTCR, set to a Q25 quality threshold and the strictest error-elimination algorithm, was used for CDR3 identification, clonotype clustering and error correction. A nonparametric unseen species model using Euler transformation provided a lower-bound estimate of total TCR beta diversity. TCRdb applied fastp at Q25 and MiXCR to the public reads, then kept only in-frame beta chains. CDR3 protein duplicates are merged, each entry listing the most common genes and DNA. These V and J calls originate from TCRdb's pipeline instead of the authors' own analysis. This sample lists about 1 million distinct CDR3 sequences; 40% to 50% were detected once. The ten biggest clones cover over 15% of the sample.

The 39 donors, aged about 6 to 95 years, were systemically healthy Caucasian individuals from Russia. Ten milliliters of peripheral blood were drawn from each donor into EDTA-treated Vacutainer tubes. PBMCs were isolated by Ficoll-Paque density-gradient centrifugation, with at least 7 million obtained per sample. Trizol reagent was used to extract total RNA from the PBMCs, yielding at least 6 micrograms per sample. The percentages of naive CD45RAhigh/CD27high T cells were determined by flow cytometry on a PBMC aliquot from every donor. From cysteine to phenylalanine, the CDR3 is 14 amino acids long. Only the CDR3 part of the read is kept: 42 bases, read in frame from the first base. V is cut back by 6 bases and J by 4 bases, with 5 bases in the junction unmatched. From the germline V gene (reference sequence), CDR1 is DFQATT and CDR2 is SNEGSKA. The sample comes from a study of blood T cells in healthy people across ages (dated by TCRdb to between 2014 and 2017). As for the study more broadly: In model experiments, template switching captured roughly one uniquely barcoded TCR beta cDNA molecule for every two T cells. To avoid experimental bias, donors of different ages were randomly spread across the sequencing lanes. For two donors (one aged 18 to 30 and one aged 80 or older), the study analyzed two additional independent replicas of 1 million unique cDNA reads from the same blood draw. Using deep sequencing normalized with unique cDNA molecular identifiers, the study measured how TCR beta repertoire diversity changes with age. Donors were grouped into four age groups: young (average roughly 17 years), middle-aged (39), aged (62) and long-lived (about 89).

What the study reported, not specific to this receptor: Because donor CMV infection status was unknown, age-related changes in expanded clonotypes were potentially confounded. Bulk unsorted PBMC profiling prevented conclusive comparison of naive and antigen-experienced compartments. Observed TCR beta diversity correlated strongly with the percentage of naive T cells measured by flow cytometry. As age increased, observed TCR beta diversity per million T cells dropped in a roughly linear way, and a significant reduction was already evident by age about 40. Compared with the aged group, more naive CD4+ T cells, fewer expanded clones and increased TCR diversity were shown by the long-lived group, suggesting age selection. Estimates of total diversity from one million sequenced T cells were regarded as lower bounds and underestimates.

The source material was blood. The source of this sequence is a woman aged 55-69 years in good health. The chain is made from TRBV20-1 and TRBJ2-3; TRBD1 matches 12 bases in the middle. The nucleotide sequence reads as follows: TGCAGTGCGGTGGGACAGGGGGCCCCAGATACGCAGTATTTT. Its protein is CSAVGQGAPDTQYF.